The sequence of this TCR beta chain was determined in a study of beta chain features in type 1 diabetes. The wider study: Patients were similar to healthy donors in age and gender (as well as in cell yields). Study-level points and caveats: Lower insertion and higher deletion counts appeared at VDJ junctions in type 1 diabetes patients. The similarity of naive, central memory and Treg TCRB repertoires appeared greater among patients than among healthy donors. For Type 1 diabetes patients, all four CD4+ subsets carried TCRB CDR3s that were moderately but significantly shorter.

This clone was counted a few times. Its antigen is unknown. The investigators reverse transcribed all of the isolated RNA, so they sequenced expressed TCRB transcripts. Here immunoSEQ multiplex PCR was the method, and the copy in TCRdb shows in-frame clones only, minus some. The repertoire consists of over 150,000 clones, with 7.8% occurring once and the leading ten covering approximately 1%. Purities in excess of 95% were seen in all sorted populations. CDR3 length: 15 amino acids. Germline-derived CDR1 and CDR2 are SGDLS and YYNGEE. V lost 4 bases and J lost 6, with 19 bases in between. The clonotype was recovered from a woman aged 40-49 years with type 1 diabetes. This rearrangement joins TRBV9 to TRBJ1-1; D remains unclear. Sequenced: central memory CD4+ T cells from blood. In DNA form, the CDR3 reads TGTGCCAGCAGCACCCGAGGATCCAATAACGCTGAAGCTTTCTTT. Its translation: CASSTRGSNNAEAFF.